This entry lists 8 T cell receptor beta chains sequenced from one sample in a study of cytomegalovirus exposure and HLA in healthy donors. A multiplex PCR was run with 60 Vbeta primers and 13 Jbeta primers. Profiled with immunoSEQ multiplex PCR; TCRdb holds only in-frame clones, not every one. The sample features fewer than 150,000 clones, with roughly 2.5% in its top ten. The sequenced sample was PBMCs. These receptors all stem from a man aged 35 to 55 in good health and CMV-seronegative.

The CDR3: CASSRGAVDNSPLHF. For the CDR3, the DNA is TGTGCCAGCAGCCGGGGGGCGGTAGATAATTCACCCCTCCACTTT. The chain carries TRBV7-9 and TRBJ1-6; D may be TRBD1 (6 bases). This CDR3 spans 15 amino acids. Germline CDR1 reads SEHNR; CDR2 reads FQNEAQ (reference sequence). Between the trimmed V and J ends, which lost 5 bases and 5 bases, there was a span of 13 bases. Looking up the rest from reference TRBV7-9 and TRBJ1-6 gives the full variable domain: DTGVSQNPRHKITKRGQNVTFRCDPISEHNRLYWYRQTLGQGPEFLTYFQNEAQLEKSRLLSDRFSAERPKGSFSTLEIQRTEQGDSAMYLCASSRGAVDNSPLHFGNGTRLTVT.

The chain couples TRBV6-5 to TRBJ2-7, with D tentatively TRBD1 (6 bases). This CDR3 is 13 amino acids long. The germline V and J ends were trimmed by 5 bases and 6 bases, with 14 bases remaining between them. Germline CDR1 and CDR2: MNHEY and SVGAGI. In nucleotides, the CDR3 is TGTGCCAGCAGTGGACAGTACTTTGGCGAGCAGTACTTC. Its protein product is CASSGQYFGEQYF.

The V call is TRBV7-3, the J call TRBJ2-7, with D maybe TRBD1 (6 bases). V shed 1 base and J shed 4 bases, with 14 bases lying between them. This CDR3 has 15 residues. The germline gives CDR1 SGHTA, CDR2 FQGTGA. CDR3 DNA sequence: TGTGCCAGCAGCTTAAGGCCAGGGGCAGTGTACGAGCAGTACTTC. This gives the protein CASSLRPGAVYEQYF.

The CDR3 sequence is CASSIGDSYEQYF. The CDR3 DNA follows: TGTGCCAGCAGCATAGGGGATTCCTACGAGCAGTACTTC. The genes are TRBV7-3 and TRBJ2-5; maybe TRBD1 (5 bases). The end of the DNA fits TRBJ2-7 better, so the J call may be wrong. The length of the CDR3 is 13 residues. Germline V gene data show CDR1 as SGHTA and CDR2 as FQGTGA.

The V call is TRBV5-4, the J call TRBJ2-7; the match to TRBD1 covers 9 bases. The CDR3 spans 15 residues. V lost 5 bases, J lost 1 base, and 7 bases stayed unmatched. CDR1 and CDR2 (germline): SGHNT, YYREEE (reference sequence). The CDR3 bases are TGTGCCAGCAGTTGGGACAGGGCTCTTTCCTACGAGCAGTACTTC. This translates into CASSWDRALSYEQYF.

The chain links TRBV4-2 to TRBJ2-5; 8 nucleotides line up with TRBD2. CDR1 and CDR2 from the germline V gene are LGHNA and YNFKEQ. V was clipped by 1 base and J by 3 bases; unmatched bases: 13. This CDR3 has 18 residues. In nucleotides, the CDR3 is TGTGCCAGCAGCCAAGTCGATAGCGGGGCGATAAAGGAAGAGACCCAGTACTTC. Translation gives CASSQVDSGAIKEETQYF.

The rearrangement joins TRBV10-3 to TRBJ2-5; a possible D gene is TRBD1 (5 bases). V lost 0 bases to trimming and J lost 2 bases, with 7 bases between them. CDR3 length: 14 residues. In germline, CDR1 is ENHRY, CDR2 SYGVKD. CDR3 in DNA: TGTGCCATCAGTGAGTCTGGGGCTCAAGAGACCCAGTACTTC. Residues: CAISESGAQETQYF.

The J gene is TRBJ2-2, the V gene TRBV5-1; D might be TRBD1 (5 bases). The germline V and J ends were trimmed by 2 bases and 7 bases, with 15 bases remaining between them. Germline CDR1 SGHRS, CDR2 YFSETQ. The CDR3 runs to 15 residues. CDR3 region: CASSFKPETGGELFF. CDR3 DNA sequence: TGCGCCAGCAGCTTCAAGCCGGAAACAGGCGGGGAGCTGTTTTTT.